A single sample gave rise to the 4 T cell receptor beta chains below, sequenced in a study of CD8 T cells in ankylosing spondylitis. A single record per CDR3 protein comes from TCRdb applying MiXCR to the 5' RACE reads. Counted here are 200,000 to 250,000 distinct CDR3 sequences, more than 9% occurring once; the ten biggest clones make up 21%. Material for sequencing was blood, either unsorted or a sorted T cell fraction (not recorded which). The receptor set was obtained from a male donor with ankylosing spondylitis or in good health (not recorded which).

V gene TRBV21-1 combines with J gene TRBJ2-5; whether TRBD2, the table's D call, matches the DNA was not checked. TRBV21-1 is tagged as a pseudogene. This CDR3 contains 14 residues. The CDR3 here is CASSKVRGGETQYF. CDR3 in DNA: TGTGCCAGCAGCAAAGTCCGGGGGGGGGAGACCCAGTACTTC.

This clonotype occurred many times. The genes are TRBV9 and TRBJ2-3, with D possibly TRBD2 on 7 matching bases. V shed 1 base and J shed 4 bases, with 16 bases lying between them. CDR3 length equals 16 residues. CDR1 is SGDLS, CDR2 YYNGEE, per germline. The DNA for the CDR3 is TGTGCCAGCAGCGTAAAGGGGGGGGCCGAAGCAGATACGCAGTATTTT. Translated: CASSVKGGAEADTQYF.

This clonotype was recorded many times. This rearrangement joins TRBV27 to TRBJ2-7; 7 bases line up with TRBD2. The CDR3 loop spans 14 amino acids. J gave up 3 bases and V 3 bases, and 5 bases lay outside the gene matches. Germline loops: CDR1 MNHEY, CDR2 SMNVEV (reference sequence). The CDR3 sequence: CASSFITGGYEQYF. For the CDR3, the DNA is TGTGCCAGCAGTTTTATTACGGGGGGCTACGAGCAGTACTTC.

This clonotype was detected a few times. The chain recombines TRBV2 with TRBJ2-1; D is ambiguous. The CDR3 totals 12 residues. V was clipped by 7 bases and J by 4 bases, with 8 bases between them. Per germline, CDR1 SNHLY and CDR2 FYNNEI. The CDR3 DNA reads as TGTGCCAGCATGGCCGCTTACAATGAGCAGTTCTTC. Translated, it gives CASMAAYNEQFF.